This TCR beta chain came from a study of T-cell memory formation after mild COVID-19. At the level of the study: Each donor largely had its own TCR clusters. Findings and caveats of the study: Within pre-infection memory, some responding clones were found, suggesting cross-reactive memory joined. Shrinking CD4+ clones were chiefly CM and EM; CD8+ ones were chiefly EMRA.

Unmatched junction bases numbered 15, after V lost 5 bases and J lost 1 base. CDR1 LGHNA and CDR2 YNFKEQ come from the germline V gene. This CDR3 spans 19 amino acids. Barcoded TCR alpha and TCR beta cDNA libraries with UMIs came from 5'RACE using constant-segment primers. TCRdb ran MiXCR on the 5' RACE reads and lists one entry per CDR3 protein. The sample carries 180,000 or so distinct CDR3 sequences, under 20% recorded once. Turning to this clonotype: The target antigen is unknown.

The sequence came from an adult woman who had mild COVID-19 (a few samples of this study predate the infection). Cell type and time point are not known. This sequence joins TRBV4-2 and TRBJ2-1, with TRBD2 matching over 9 bases. Sequenced material: PBMCs or a T cell subset sorted from them (not recorded which). The CDR3 here is CASSGRLARGGLSYNEQFF. DNA for the CDR3: TGTGCCAGCAGCGGACGCCTGGCGCGGGGGGGACTTTCCTACAATGAGCAGTTCTTC.